The present T cell receptor beta chain was sequenced within a study of OX40 agonist ivuxolimab in advanced cancers. Study-wide background: Hepatocellular carcinoma, melanoma, renal cell or head and neck cancer was diagnosed in the dose-escalation patients. The study, taken as a whole, reports: People who partly responded at 0.1-3.0 mg/kg had some of the least clonal expansion seen.

With regard to this clone: The antigen is not known.

Germline V gives CDR1 WNHNN, CDR2 SYGVQD (reference sequence). Between the trimmed V and J ends, which lost 3 bases and 1 base, there was a span of 10 bases. The CDR3 contains 14 residues. People who had autoimmune disease history or systemic immunosuppression were excluded. Sampling times: baseline, cycle 4 day 1, cycle 7 day 1. The assay was immunoSEQ multiplex PCR, and TCRdb's table has in-frame clones only and misses some. The sample contains around 86,000 clones, about 80% of which appear only once. This rearrangement joins TRBV10-1 to TRBJ2-7; D ambiguous. This TCR was recovered from an adult with an advanced solid tumor such as melanoma, head and neck, liver or kidney cancer. This material consisted of CD4+ or CD8+ T cells sorted from blood, taken in a trial of the OX40 agonist ivuxolimab. The CDR3 DNA is TGCGCCAGCAGTGAAGGGCCCCTTTCCTACGAGCAGTACGTC. Its translation: CASSEGPLSYEQYV.